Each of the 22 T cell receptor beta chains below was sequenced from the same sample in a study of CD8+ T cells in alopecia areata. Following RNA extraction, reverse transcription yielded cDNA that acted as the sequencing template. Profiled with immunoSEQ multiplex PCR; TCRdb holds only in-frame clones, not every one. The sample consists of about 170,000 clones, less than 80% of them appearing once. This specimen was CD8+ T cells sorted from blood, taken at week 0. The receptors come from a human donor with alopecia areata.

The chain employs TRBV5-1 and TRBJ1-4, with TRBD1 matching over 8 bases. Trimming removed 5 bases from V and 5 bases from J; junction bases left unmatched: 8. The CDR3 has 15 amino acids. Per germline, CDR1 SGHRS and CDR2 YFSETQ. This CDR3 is CASRPGQGANEKLFF. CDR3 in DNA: TGCGCCAGCAGGCCTGGACAGGGCGCAAATGAAAAACTGTTTTTT.

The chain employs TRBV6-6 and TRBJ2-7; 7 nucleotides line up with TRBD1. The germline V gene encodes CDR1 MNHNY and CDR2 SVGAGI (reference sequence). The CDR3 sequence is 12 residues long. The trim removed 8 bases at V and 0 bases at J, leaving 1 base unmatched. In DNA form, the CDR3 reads TGTGCCAGCGAGGGGGCCTCCTACGAGCAGTACTTC. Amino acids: CASEGASYEQYF.

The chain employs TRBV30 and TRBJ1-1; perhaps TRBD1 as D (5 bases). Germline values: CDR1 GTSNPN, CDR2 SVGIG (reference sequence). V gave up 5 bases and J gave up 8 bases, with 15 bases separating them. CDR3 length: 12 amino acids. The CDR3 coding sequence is TGTGCCTGGGACGTTCGGGGGATCGAAGCTTTCTTT. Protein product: CAWDVRGIEAFF.

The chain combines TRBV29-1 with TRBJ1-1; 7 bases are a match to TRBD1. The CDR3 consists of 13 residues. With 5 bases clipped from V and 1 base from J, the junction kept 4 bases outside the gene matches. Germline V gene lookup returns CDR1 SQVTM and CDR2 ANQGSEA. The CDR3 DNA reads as TGCAGCGTTACCGGGACAGCGAACACTGAAGCTTTCTTT. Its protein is CSVTGTANTEAFF.

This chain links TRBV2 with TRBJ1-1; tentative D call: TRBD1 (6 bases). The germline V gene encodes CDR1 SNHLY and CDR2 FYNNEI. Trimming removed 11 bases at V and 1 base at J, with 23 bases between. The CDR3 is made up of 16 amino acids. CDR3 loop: CAVYVMDSESNTEAFF. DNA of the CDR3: TGTGCCGTATACGTAATGGACAGCGAGTCGAACACTGAAGCTTTCTTT.

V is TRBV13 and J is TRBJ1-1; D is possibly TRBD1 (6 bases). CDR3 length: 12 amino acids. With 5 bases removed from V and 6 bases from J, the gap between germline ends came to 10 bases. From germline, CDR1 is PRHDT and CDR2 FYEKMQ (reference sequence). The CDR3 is CASSNGQPEAFF. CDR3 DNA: TGTGCCAGCAGCAACGGACAGCCTGAAGCTTTCTTT.

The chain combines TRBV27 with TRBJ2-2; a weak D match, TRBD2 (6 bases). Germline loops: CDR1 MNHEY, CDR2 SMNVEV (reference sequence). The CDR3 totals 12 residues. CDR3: CGSGPNTGELFF. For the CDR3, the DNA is TGTGGAAGCGGGCCGAACACCGGGGAGCTGTTTTTT.

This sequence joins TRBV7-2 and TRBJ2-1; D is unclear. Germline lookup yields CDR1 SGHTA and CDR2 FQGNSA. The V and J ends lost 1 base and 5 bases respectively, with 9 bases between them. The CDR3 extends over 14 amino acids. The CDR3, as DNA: TGTGCCAGCAGCTTAGTCCCCTCACACAATGAGCAGTTCTTC. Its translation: CASSLVPSHNEQFF.

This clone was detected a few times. The CDR3 protein is CASFADGGNKETQYF. DNA of the CDR3: TGTGCCAGCTTTGCCGACGGGGGGAACAAAGAGACCCAGTACTTC. The rearrangement uses TRBV21-1 and TRBJ2-5; whether TRBD2, the table's D call, matches the DNA was not checked. TRBV21-1 is shown as a pseudogene. This CDR3 contains 15 residues.

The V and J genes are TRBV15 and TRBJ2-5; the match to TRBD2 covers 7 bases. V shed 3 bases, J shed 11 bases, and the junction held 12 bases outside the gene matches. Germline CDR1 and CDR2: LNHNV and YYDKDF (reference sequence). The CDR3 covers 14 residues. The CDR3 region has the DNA TGTGCCACCAGCAGCGAGCGGGGCGCGAGGGAGCAGTACTTC. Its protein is CATSSERGAREQYF.

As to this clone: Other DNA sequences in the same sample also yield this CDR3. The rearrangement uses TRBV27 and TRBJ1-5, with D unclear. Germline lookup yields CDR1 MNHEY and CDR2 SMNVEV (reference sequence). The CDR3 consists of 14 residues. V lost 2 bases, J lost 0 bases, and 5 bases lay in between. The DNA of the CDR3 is TGTGCCAGCAGTTTAGGCTCTAGCAATCAGCCCCAGCATTTT. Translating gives CASSLGSSNQPQHF.

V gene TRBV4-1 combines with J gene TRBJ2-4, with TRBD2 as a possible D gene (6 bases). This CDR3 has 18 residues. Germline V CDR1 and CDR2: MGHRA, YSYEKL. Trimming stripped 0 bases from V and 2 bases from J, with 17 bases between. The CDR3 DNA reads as TGCGCCAGCAGCCAAGAAGGGGAGGTGGGGTTGACCAAAAACATTCAGTACTTC. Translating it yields CASSQEGEVGLTKNIQYF.

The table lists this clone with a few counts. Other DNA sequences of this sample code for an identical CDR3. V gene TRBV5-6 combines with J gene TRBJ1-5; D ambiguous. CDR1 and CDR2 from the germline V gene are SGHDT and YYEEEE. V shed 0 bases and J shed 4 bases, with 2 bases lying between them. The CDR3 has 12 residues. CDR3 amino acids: CASSLGNQPQHF. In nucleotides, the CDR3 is TGTGCCAGCAGCTTGGGGAATCAGCCCCAGCATTTT.

The CDR3 coding sequence is TGTGCCAGCAGCGGCAGGGGACTGAACACTGAAGCTTTCTTT. Residues: CASSGRGLNTEAFF. This chain uses TRBV13 with TRBJ1-1; a weak D match, TRBD1 (6 bases). The V end was cut by 5 bases, the J end by 0 bases, with 10 bases between. CDR1 PRHDT and CDR2 FYEKMQ come from the germline V gene (reference sequence). This CDR3 comprises 14 residues.

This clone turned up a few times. For the CDR3, the DNA is TGTGCTAGTGGTTTGGTACGTGGGGTGACAGATACGCAGTATTTT. Residues: CASGLVRGVTDTQYF. This chain joins TRBV12-5 and TRBJ2-3; D gene uncertain. With 0 bases removed from V and 3 bases from J, the gap between germline ends came to 10 bases. The germline V gene encodes CDR1 LGHNT and CDR2 FRNRAP. The CDR3 has 15 amino acids.

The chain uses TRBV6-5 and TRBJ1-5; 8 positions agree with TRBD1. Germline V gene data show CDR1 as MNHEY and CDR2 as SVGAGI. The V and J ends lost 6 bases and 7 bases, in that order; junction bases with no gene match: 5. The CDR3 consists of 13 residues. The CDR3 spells CASSSGGRQPQHF. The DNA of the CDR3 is TGTGCCAGCAGCTCAGGGGGCAGGCAGCCCCAGCATTTT.

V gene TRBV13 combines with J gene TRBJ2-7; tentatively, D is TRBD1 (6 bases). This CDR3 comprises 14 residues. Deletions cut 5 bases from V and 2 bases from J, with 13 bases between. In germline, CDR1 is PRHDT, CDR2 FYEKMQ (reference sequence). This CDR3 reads CASSLQGIPYEQYF. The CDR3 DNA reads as TGTGCCAGCAGCCTCCAGGGGATCCCCTACGAGCAGTACTTC.

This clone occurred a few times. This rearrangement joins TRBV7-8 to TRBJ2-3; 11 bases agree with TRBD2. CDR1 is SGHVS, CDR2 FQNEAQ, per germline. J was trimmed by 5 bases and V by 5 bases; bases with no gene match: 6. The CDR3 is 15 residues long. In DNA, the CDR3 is TGTGCCAGCAGCCGAGCTAGCGGGGGGCAAGATACGCAGTATTTT. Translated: CASSRASGGQDTQYF.

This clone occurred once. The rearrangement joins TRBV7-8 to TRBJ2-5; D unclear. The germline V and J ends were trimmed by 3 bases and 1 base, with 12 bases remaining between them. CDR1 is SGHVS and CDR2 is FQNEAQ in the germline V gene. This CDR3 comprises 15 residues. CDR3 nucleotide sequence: TGTGCCAGCAGCTTTACGACCCGTCCCCAAGAGACCCAGTACTTC. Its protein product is CASSFTTRPQETQYF.

The CDR3 DNA reads as TGCAGCGTTCCAGACTACAATGAGCAGTTCTTC. It encodes CSVPDYNEQFF. The chain links TRBV29-1 to TRBJ2-1, with D unclear. The germline CDR1 and CDR2 sequences are SQVTM and ANQGSEA. The V end was cut by 5 bases, the J end by 3 bases, with 5 bases between. This CDR3 comprises 11 residues.

For the CDR3, the DNA is TGTGCCAGCTGGGAGGGTACAGATACGCAGTATTTT. Translated, it gives CASWEGTDTQYF. The chain employs TRBV5-6 and TRBJ2-3, with 7 bases identical to TRBD2. The V gene's germline CDR1 is SGHDT and CDR2 YYEEEE. The V segment lost 7 bases and the J segment 3 bases; nucleotides outside the gene matches: 2. The CDR3 is 12 residues long.

The CDR3 bases are TGTGCCAGCAGTTTACAGGGAGCCAACTACGAGCAGTACTTC. This codes for CASSLQGANYEQYF. This chain joins TRBV6-1 and TRBJ2-7, with D maybe TRBD1 (6 bases). The CDR3 contains 14 residues. V lost 5 bases and J 3 bases, leaving 14 bases between the germline ends. Germline V gene sequence: CDR1 MNHNS, CDR2 SASEGT.